What follows is one T cell receptor beta chain and its context. The antigen remains unidentified. The PCR made use of 60 Vbeta and 13 Jbeta primers. Only in-frame clones appear in the TCRdb table, and some are missing; sequencing was by immunoSEQ multiplex PCR. Of about 140,000 clones in the sample, about 81% were seen once. This sample was taken from a study of cytomegalovirus exposure and HLA in healthy donors. General study results and limits: Exclusion as indistinguishable affected some V segments, including TRBV6-2 and TRBV6-3.

Per germline, CDR1 SEHNR and CDR2 FQNEAQ (reference sequence). Trimming at V came to 3 bases and at J to 2 bases, leaving 3 bases not matched to a gene. CDR3 length: 15 amino acids. This TCR came from a woman aged 50 to 60 in good health and CMV-seropositive. The rearrangement uses TRBV7-9 and TRBJ1-2, with 10 nucleotides matching TRBD1. The sequencing sample was made of PBMCs. The CDR3 sequence: CASSLGTGVNYGYTF. The CDR3 nucleotides are TGTGCCAGCAGCTTGGGGACAGGGGTCAACTATGGCTACACCTTC.